The next 13 T cell receptor beta chains were all read from a single sample in a study of CD8 T cells in ankylosing spondylitis. TCRdb analysed the 5' RACE reads with MiXCR anew, one entry per CDR3 protein. This repertoire shows fewer than 200,000 distinct CDR3 sequences, 9.8% found once; its top ten account for more than 13%. Sequencing was carried out using blood, either unsorted or a sorted T cell fraction (not recorded which). The receptors were gathered from a female donor with ankylosing spondylitis or in good health (not recorded which).

The chain couples TRBV6-1 to TRBJ1-4, with unresolved D. V lost 6 bases and J 4 bases, leaving 18 bases between the germline ends. The germline CDR1 and CDR2 sequences are MNHNS and SASEGT. There are 16 residues in the CDR3. CDR3 sequence (DNA): TGTGCCAGCAGAAGTACTCAAGGCTTCGGTAATGAAAAACTGTTTTTT. As protein: CASRSTQGFGNEKLFF.

This clonotype was seen more than once but under ten times. The chain joins TRBV5-4 to TRBJ1-1, with D hard to call. The germline V and J ends were trimmed by 0 bases and 4 bases, with 10 bases remaining between them. CDR3 size: 14 residues. CDR1 is SGHNT, CDR2 YYREEE, per germline (reference sequence). The CDR3 DNA reads TGTGCCAGCAGCTTGGGGGATCTATCCACTGAAGCTTTCTTT. Protein product: CASSLGDLSTEAFF.

At least ten counts were recorded for this clonotype. The chain recombines TRBV6-2 or TRBV6-3 with TRBJ2-1, with 7 bases aligning to TRBD2. Unmatched junction bases numbered 6, after V lost 6 bases and J lost 4 bases. Germline CDR1 and CDR2: MNHEY and SVGEGT. The CDR3 loop spans 14 amino acids. CDR3 nucleotide sequence: TGTGCCAGCAGGGGCGGGAGTTCTTACAATGAGCAGTTCTTC. Protein: CASRGGSSYNEQFF.

This clonotype occurred a few times. The chain has TRBV6-2 or TRBV6-3 and TRBJ1-5; TRBD1 matches at 7 bases. Trimming removed 6 bases from V and 6 bases from J; junction bases left unmatched: 5. This CDR3 spans 13 amino acids. The germline V gene has CDR1 MNHEY and CDR2 SVGEGT. CDR3 coding DNA: TGTGCCAGCAGCCCAGGGGGAGCTCAGCCCCAGCATTTT. Encoded protein: CASSPGGAQPQHF.

V gene TRBV28 combines with J gene TRBJ2-7; TRBD2 agrees at 11 bases. Germline V gives CDR1 MDHEN, CDR2 SYDVKM. V lost 2 bases to trimming and J lost 6 bases; unmatched junction nucleotides: 9. The CDR3 spans 16 residues. The CDR3, as DNA: TGTGCCAGCAGTTTAGGGCTAGCGGGAGGATCTCCCGAGCAGTACTTC. It is translated as CASSLGLAGGSPEQYF.

This clonotype was found many times. The chain has TRBV7-9 and TRBJ2-7, with 10 bases lining up with TRBD2. Germline V lookup: CDR1 SEHNR, CDR2 FQNEAQ (reference sequence). The CDR3 sequence is 16 residues long. Trimming cost V 4 bases and J 2 bases; bases outside gene matches: 8. The CDR3 nucleotides read TGTGCCAGCAGCTATACTAGCGGGATGGAGCCCTACGAGCAGTACTTC. Encoded protein: CASSYTSGMEPYEQYF.

This clonotype was counted ten times or more. The chain links TRBV13 to TRBJ2-7; 7 nucleotides agree with TRBD2. Germline values: CDR1 PRHDT, CDR2 FYEKMQ (reference sequence). V gave up 6 bases and J gave up 2 bases; unmatched junction bases: 7. The CDR3 spans 14 residues. As DNA, the CDR3 is TGTGCCAGCAGTCGCGGGAGAGGACCCTACGAGCAGTACTTC. Translation: CASSRGRGPYEQYF.

This clonotype showed up just a few times. J is TRBJ2-7 and V is TRBV10-3, with D unclear. This CDR3 has 14 amino acids. The germline V gene encodes CDR1 ENHRY and CDR2 SYGVKD. Trimming took 0 bases from V and 4 from J, leaving 10 bases between them. The CDR3 DNA sequence: TGTGCCATCAGTGAGTCGAAGCTCAGGTACGAGCAGTACTTC. It codes for CAISESKLRYEQYF.

The chain has TRBV19 and TRBJ1-1; TRBD1 matches at 8 bases. Losses at the gene ends were 4 bases for V and 6 bases for J; bases not matched to a gene: 1. Germline lookup yields CDR1 LNHDA and CDR2 SQIVND (reference sequence). The CDR3 runs to 12 residues. The CDR3 protein is CASSTQGAEAFF. The CDR3 region has the DNA TGTGCCAGTAGTACACAGGGGGCTGAAGCTTTCTTT.

This clonotype was recorded at least ten times. The chain links TRBV12-3 or TRBV12-4 to TRBJ2-7; D remains ambiguous. The V and J ends lost 3 bases and 6 bases respectively, with 9 bases between them. This CDR3 contains 12 residues. CDR3 amino acids: CASSFWGSEQYF. For the CDR3, the DNA is TGTGCCAGCAGTTTCTGGGGATCCGAGCAGTACTTC.

This chain links TRBV30 with TRBJ2-7, with D perhaps matching TRBD2 (5 bases). CDR3 length equals 13 residues. CDR1 is GTSNPN, CDR2 SVGIG, per germline (reference sequence). V shed 0 bases and J shed 4 bases, with 10 bases lying between them. As DNA, the CDR3 is TGTGCCTGGAGTGTGGGAGCCATATACGAGCAGTACTTC. As protein: CAWSVGAIYEQYF.

The chain joins TRBV15 to TRBJ1-2; 9 bases agree with TRBD1. The CDR3 covers 15 residues. The V segment lost 0 bases and the J segment 2 bases; nucleotides outside the gene matches: 1. Germline V gives CDR1 LNHNV, CDR2 YYDKDF (reference sequence). Written as DNA, the CDR3 is TGTGCCACCAGCAGAGAAACAGGGGGCAACTATGGCTACACCTTC. It specifies CATSRETGGNYGYTF.

CDR3 DNA sequence: TGTGCCAGCAGCAAAGGACAGGGATGGGACGAGCAGTACTTC. Residues: CASSKGQGWDEQYF. This rearrangement joins TRBV25-1 to TRBJ2-7, with 8 bases aligning to TRBD1. V dropped 6 bases and J dropped 5; count of bases not matched to a gene: 9. Germline V gene sequence: CDR1 MGHDK, CDR2 SYGVNS. The CDR3 has 14 residues.